This passage covers 27 T cell receptor beta chains from one sample sequenced in a study of control samples from healthy donors and cancer patients. TCRdb keeps only in-frame clones here, not all; method: immunoSEQ multiplex PCR. The sample holds more than 100,000 clones, 85% to 95% seen once. Sequencing was performed on blood. The receptor source for this set is a man in his late teens or twenties in good health.

The chain joins TRBV9 to TRBJ1-6; possibly TRBD1 for D (5 bases). CDR1 SGDLS and CDR2 YYNGEE come from the germline V gene. The CDR3 has 15 residues. V was clipped by 0 bases and J by 10 bases, with 14 bases between them. The CDR3 protein is CASSVGGGADSPLHF. The CDR3, as DNA: TGTGCCAGCAGCGTAGGGGGCGGGGCAGACTCACCCCTCCACTTT.

This clone was recorded once. V gene TRBV14 combines with J gene TRBJ1-6; no clear D gene. This CDR3 region has 16 residues. Germline V gene lookup returns CDR1 SGHDN and CDR2 FVKESK. Trimming cost V 0 bases and J 7 bases, with 13 bases left between them. As DNA, the CDR3 is TGTGCCAGCAGCCAAGAGAAGGCTACAGAGAATTCACCCCTCCACTTT. Its translation: CASSQEKATENSPLHF.

V gene TRBV12-5 combines with J gene TRBJ2-1; D unclear. Germline CDR1 and CDR2: LGHNT and FRNRAP. The CDR3 runs to 14 residues. With 5 bases removed from V and 5 bases from J, the gap between germline ends came to 13 bases. CDR3 sequence: CASGVGPYNNEQFF. In DNA form, the CDR3 reads TGTGCTAGTGGTGTTGGACCCTACAACAATGAGCAGTTCTTC.

The CDR3 region has the DNA TGTGCCTGGAGCGGAGGGTATGGGAACACTGAAGCTTTCTTT. Amino acids: CAWSGGYGNTEAFF. This sequence joins TRBV30 and TRBJ1-1; the D is unclear. Trimming pared 3 bases from V and 1 base from J, leaving 12 bases between. Germline CDR1 GTSNPN, CDR2 SVGIG (reference sequence). The CDR3 is 14 residues long.

V is TRBV11-2 and J is TRBJ2-3; D possibly matches TRBD1 or TRBD2 (6 bases each). V was cut by 2 bases and J by 1 base, with 10 bases left in between. This CDR3 spans 15 amino acids. In germline, CDR1 is SGHAT, CDR2 FQNNGV. The CDR3: CASSLMRGGTDTQYF. CDR3 bases: TGTGCCAGCAGCTTAATGAGGGGGGGCACAGATACGCAGTATTTT. Full variable domain (remainder filled in from reference TRBV11-2 and TRBJ2-3): EAGVAQSPRYKIIEKRQSVAFWCNPISGHATLYWYQQILGQGPKLLIQFQNNGVVDDSQLPKDRFSAERLKGVDSTLKIQPAKLEDSAVYLCASSLMRGGTDTQYFGPGTRLTVL.

The chain carries TRBV5-1 and TRBJ2-7; no clear D gene. CDR1 SGHRS and CDR2 YFSETQ come from the germline V gene. The CDR3 length is 14 residues. Trimming left V 3 bases short and J 2 bases short, with 12 bases between. The CDR3 sequence is CASSSTAGAYEQYF. As DNA, the CDR3 is TGCGCCAGCAGCTCGACGGCAGGAGCCTACGAGCAGTACTTC. The entire variable domain, with the rest obtained from reference TRBV5-1 and TRBJ2-7, is as follows: KAGVTQTPRYLIKTRGQQVTLSCSPISGHRSVSWYQQTPGQGLQFLFEYFSETQRNKGNFPGRFSGRQFSNSRSEMNVSTLELGDSALYLCASSSTAGAYEQYFGPGTRLTVT.

This chain links TRBV7-3 with TRBJ1-6; D remains ambiguous. The CDR3 length is 13 residues. Germline loops: CDR1 SGHTA, CDR2 FQGTGA. The ends were cut back, 1 base at V and 7 bases at J, with 5 bases in the middle. The CDR3 loop reads CASSLSLNSPLHF. In DNA form, the CDR3 reads TGTGCCAGCAGCTTAAGTTTGAATTCACCCCTCCACTTT.

The rearrangement links TRBV5-1 to TRBJ1-6; D is unresolved. CDR1 is SGHRS and CDR2 is YFSETQ in the germline V gene. The V gene lost 5 bases and the J gene lost 0 bases, with 12 bases spanning the gap. CDR3 length equals 16 residues. This CDR3 reads CASRIELSSYNSPLHF. The CDR3, as DNA: TGCGCCAGCAGGATAGAGCTGAGCTCCTATAATTCACCCCTCCACTTT.

V and J are TRBV11-2 and TRBJ1-2; 8 bases are shared with TRBD1. This CDR3 is 13 amino acids long. V lost 5 bases to trimming and J lost 7 bases; unmatched junction nucleotides: 6. Germline V gene data show CDR1 as SGHAT and CDR2 as FQNNGV. The CDR3: CASSLDRDFGYTF. The CDR3 DNA reads TGTGCCAGCAGCCTGGACAGGGACTTTGGCTACACCTTC.

The chain couples TRBV5-4 to TRBJ1-1, with unresolved D. Per germline, CDR1 SGHNT and CDR2 YYREEE (reference sequence). There are 15 residues in the CDR3. V was cut by 4 bases and J by 0 bases, with 13 bases left in between. The CDR3 DNA follows: TGTGCCAGCAGCCTCAGAAAGCACCTGAACACTGAAGCTTTCTTT. Its protein is CASSLRKHLNTEAFF.

The chain links TRBV12-5 to TRBJ2-6; D is unresolved. Germline V gene sequence: CDR1 LGHNT, CDR2 FRNRAP. The CDR3 runs 16 residues. V was clipped by 2 bases and J by 0 bases, with 8 bases between them. CDR3 region: CASGLLSGSGANVLTF. In nucleotides, the CDR3 is TGTGCTAGTGGTTTGCTAAGTGGCTCTGGGGCCAACGTCCTGACTTTC.

This chain links TRBV4-1 with TRBJ2-7; no definite D call. The CDR3 totals 14 residues. Germline loops: CDR1 MGHRA, CDR2 YSYEKL. Trimming removed 6 bases at V and 0 bases at J, with 12 bases between. Here the CDR3 reads CASSQRLSSYEQYF. The CDR3 DNA sequence: TGCGCCAGCAGTCAAAGACTCAGCTCCTACGAGCAGTACTTC.

This sequence joins TRBV7-2 and TRBJ2-5; no reliable D call. The germline V and J ends were trimmed by 0 bases and 5 bases, with 16 bases remaining between them. Per germline, CDR1 SGHTA and CDR2 FQGNSA. The CDR3 has 16 residues. For the CDR3, the DNA is TGTGCCAGCAGCTTAGCGTGGGTCACAAGTCAGGAGACCCAGTACTTC. It yields the protein CASSLAWVTSQETQYF.

This chain uses TRBV29-1 with TRBJ1-2, with 7 bases lining up with TRBD1. With V trimmed by 3 bases and J by 1 base, 8 bases remained unmatched. CDR3 length: 15 residues. CDR1 and CDR2 from the germline V gene are SQVTM and ANQGSEA. Here the CDR3 DNA reads TGCAGCGTTGACGAGGGGGCAGAAGTTAACTATGGCTACACCTTC. Translating gives CSVDEGAEVNYGYTF. Full variable domain (outside the CDR3, taken from reference TRBV29-1 and TRBJ1-2): SAVISQKPSRDICQRGTSLTIQCQVDSQVTMMFWYRQQPGQSLTLIATANQGSEATYESGFVIDKFPISRPNLTFSTLTVSNMSPEDSSIYLCSVDEGAEVNYGYTFGSGTRLTVV.

The chain combines TRBV30 with TRBJ2-1; maybe TRBD2 (5 bases). Germline lookup yields CDR1 GTSNPN and CDR2 SVGIG (reference sequence). Trimming left V 3 bases short and J 5 bases short, with 5 bases between. CDR3 length equals 11 residues. CDR3 nucleotides: TGTGCCTGGAGGCGGGACAATGAGCAGTTCTTC. It translates to CAWRRDNEQFF.

The chain joins TRBV6-1 to TRBJ1-3; D is unresolved. CDR3 size: 15 residues. Trimming took off 2 bases at V and 0 bases at J, with 8 bases between the two ends. The germline gives CDR1 MNHNS, CDR2 SASEGT. CDR3 amino acids: CASSENGFSGNTIYF. The CDR3 region has the DNA TGTGCCAGCAGTGAAAACGGATTCTCTGGAAACACCATATATTTT.

The rearrangement links TRBV3-1 (or the pseudogene TRBV3-2) to TRBJ2-5; D tentatively fits TRBD1 or TRBD2 (6 bases each). The germline CDR1 and CDR2 sequences are LGHDT and YNNKEL (reference sequence). The CDR3 consists of 15 residues. V lost 3 bases, J lost 1 base, and 12 bases lay in between. CDR3 in amino acids: CASSHGGTSQETQYF. The CDR3 nucleotides are TGTGCCAGCAGCCACGGCGGGACATCCCAAGAGACCCAGTACTTC.

The V gene is TRBV19, the J gene TRBJ1-1; D unclear. Germline CDR1 is LNHDA and CDR2 is SQIVND (reference sequence). This CDR3 is built from 14 residues. V was shortened by 0 bases and J by 1 base, with 6 bases between the two germline ends. The DNA for the CDR3 is TGTGCCAGTAGTATAGACCCGGGGAACACTGAAGCTTTCTTT. Amino acid sequence: CASSIDPGNTEAFF.

The count of this clone is one. This sequence joins TRBV5-8 and TRBJ1-1; tentative D call: TRBD1 (5 bases). The germline CDR1 and CDR2 sequences are SGHTS and YDEGEE. The CDR3 consists of 13 residues. V dropped 5 bases and J dropped 5 bases, with 13 bases sitting between them. The CDR3 region has the DNA TGTGCCAGCAGTAACGGGGGAAGAACTGAAGCTTTCTTT. Protein sequence: CASSNGGRTEAFF.

This chain links TRBV24-1 with TRBJ1-4, with D maybe TRBD1 (5 bases). The V gene's germline CDR1 is KGHDR and CDR2 SFDVKD. With 8 bases removed from V and 5 bases from J, the gap between germline ends came to 17 bases. The CDR3 covers 15 residues. The chain's CDR3 is CATKPAGPKNEKLFF. In nucleotides, the CDR3 is TGTGCCACCAAGCCCGCGGGGCCGAAAAATGAAAAACTGTTTTTT.

CDR3 nucleotide sequence: TGTGCCAGCAGCGCCGGGACAGGGGACACTGAAGCTTTCTTT. Protein: CASSAGTGDTEAFF. This chain uses TRBV9 with TRBJ1-1; 10 bases are shared with TRBD1. The V and J ends lost 3 bases and 3 bases, in that order; junction bases with no gene match: 2. This CDR3 has 14 residues. From germline, CDR1 is SGDLS and CDR2 YYNGEE.

J is TRBJ2-5 and V is TRBV13; no clear D gene. Looked up from germline, CDR1 is PRHDT and CDR2 is FYEKMQ (reference sequence). The CDR3 loop spans 14 amino acids. V was cut by 1 base and J by 5 bases, with 11 bases left in between. The CDR3 loop is CASSLEYSPETQYF. The DNA of the CDR3 is TGTGCCAGCAGCTTAGAGTACAGTCCCGAGACCCAGTACTTC.

V usage is TRBV27 and J usage is TRBJ1-5; 8 nucleotides align to TRBD1. J lost 6 bases, V lost 4 bases, and 8 bases had no gene match. Germline loops: CDR1 MNHEY, CDR2 SMNVEV (reference sequence). The CDR3 consists of 15 residues. The CDR3 sequence is CASSSPDRDSQPQHF. Here the CDR3 DNA reads TGTGCCAGCAGTTCTCCGGACAGGGACTCTCAGCCCCAGCATTTT.

The rearrangement links TRBV7-2 to TRBJ2-3, with a tentative D call TRBD2 (6 bases). V lost 4 bases and J lost 0, with 14 bases in between. From germline, CDR1 is SGHTA and CDR2 FQGNSA. The CDR3 consists of 16 residues. The chain's CDR3 is CASSSGTYSSTDTQYF. The CDR3 coding sequence is TGTGCCAGCAGCTCCGGGACTTATTCAAGCACAGATACGCAGTATTTT.

V is TRBV7-9 and J is TRBJ1-4, with a tentative D call TRBD1 (6 bases). This CDR3 contains 15 residues. Germline V gives CDR1 SEHNR, CDR2 FQNEAQ (reference sequence). Trimming cost V 5 bases and J 8 bases, with 18 bases left between them. CDR3: CASSASGGLEEKLFF. For the CDR3, the DNA is TGTGCCAGCAGCGCATCGGGGGGCCTGGAGGAAAAACTGTTTTTT.

The chain is built from TRBV27 and TRBJ1-6; D remains ambiguous. CDR3 length: 14 amino acids. V lost 3 bases and J lost 8, with 11 bases in between. CDR1 is MNHEY, CDR2 SMNVEV, per germline (reference sequence). The CDR3 protein is CASSFVQTDSPLHF. CDR3 in DNA: TGTGCCAGCAGTTTCGTTCAGACCGATTCACCCCTCCACTTT.

V gene TRBV5-1 combines with J gene TRBJ1-2, with a weak D call TRBD1 (5 bases). The CDR3 is made up of 13 amino acids. Trimming took off 1 base at V and 7 bases at J, with 11 bases between the two ends. Germline CDR1 SGHRS, CDR2 YFSETQ. CDR3 bases: TGCGCCAGCAGCTTGAGTACAGGCTCTGGCTACACCTTC. This sequence encodes CASSLSTGSGYTF.